What follows are 31 T cell receptor beta chains derived from one specimen sequenced in a study of early T cells in non-severe SARS-CoV-2 infection. From the 5' RACE reads, TCRdb called clonotypes with MiXCR, one entry per CDR3 protein. The table lists 60,000 to 90,000 distinct CDR3 sequences, about 16% of them singletons. Material: whole blood. These TCRs come from an adult who was a healthcare worker with PCR-confirmed SARS-CoV-2 infection or an uninfected control (not recorded which).

This clonotype was detected many times. The chain combines TRBV20-1 with TRBJ2-1; unclear D gene. The V gene lost 2 bases and the J gene lost 6 bases, with 11 bases spanning the gap. Germline-derived CDR1 and CDR2 are DFQATT and SNEGSKA (reference sequence). The CDR3 loop spans 13 amino acids. The CDR3 DNA reads as TGCAGTGCTAGAAGGTCCATCGGCAATGAGCAGTTCTTC. Its protein is CSARRSIGNEQFF.

The chain links TRBV11-3 to TRBJ1-1, with D unclear. In germline, CDR1 is SGHNT, CDR2 YENEEA. The CDR3 loop spans 13 amino acids. Trimming cost V 5 bases and J 5 bases, with 12 bases left between them. The CDR3 reads CASSPGRGTEAFF. CDR3 sequence (DNA): TGTGCCAGCAGCCCAGGCCGAGGGACTGAAGCTTTCTTT. The whole variable domain, filled in from reference TRBV11-3 and TRBJ1-1, reads EAGVVQSPRYKIIEKKQPVAFWCNPISGHNTLYWYLQNLGQGPELLIRYENEEAVDDSQLPKDRFSAERLKGVDSTLKIQPAELGDSAVYLCASSPGRGTEAFFGQGTRLTVV.

There are a few counts of this clonotype. The genes are TRBV4-1 and TRBJ2-1; TRBD2 matches 13 bases. Trimming removed 1 base from V and 4 bases from J; junction bases left unmatched: 1. The germline V gene encodes CDR1 MGHRA and CDR2 YSYEKL. The CDR3 totals 16 residues. This CDR3 is CASSQAGLAGYNEQFF. The CDR3 DNA sequence: TGCGCCAGCAGCCAAGCGGGACTAGCGGGGTACAATGAGCAGTTCTTC.

The CDR3 nucleotides are TGTGCCAGCAGCTACGACAGGGTGGTACAAAAACTGTTTTTT. Translation gives CASSYDRVVQKLFF. V gene TRBV28 combines with J gene TRBJ1-4, with 7 bases fitting TRBD1. CDR3 length equals 14 residues. The ends lost 6 bases at V and 9 bases at J; junction bases unmatched: 10. CDR1 is MDHEN, CDR2 SYDVKM, per germline.

This clonotype has at least ten counts. V usage is TRBV5-5 and J usage is TRBJ1-5; 7 bases match TRBD1. The CDR3 sequence is 15 residues long. The trim removed 4 bases at V and 1 base at J, leaving 5 bases unmatched. Germline V gene sequence: CDR1 SGHKS, CDR2 YYEKEE (reference sequence). The CDR3 region has the DNA TGTGCCAGCAGCCCGGGACAGATCAGCAATCAGCCCCAGCATTTT. It codes for CASSPGQISNQPQHF.

This sequence joins TRBV10-3 and TRBJ1-1; 9 positions agree with TRBD1. The CDR3 sequence is 16 residues long. Germline assignment: CDR1 ENHRY and CDR2 SYGVKD. J gave up 4 bases and V 2 bases, and 8 bases lay outside the gene matches. This chain's CDR3 is CAISEGTGQGSTEAFF. Here the CDR3 DNA reads TGTGCCATCAGTGAGGGGACAGGACAGGGGAGCACTGAAGCTTTCTTT.

This clonotype was counted ten times or more. The chain links TRBV6-5 to TRBJ2-2, with D perhaps TRBD1 (5 bases). Per the germline V gene, CDR1 is MNHEY and CDR2 is SVGAGI. The length of the CDR3 is 15 residues. V lost 0 bases and J 4 bases, leaving 9 bases between the germline ends. The CDR3 nucleotides are TGTGCCAGCAGTTACTCCCTAGACAGCACCGGGGAGCTGTTTTTT. This codes for CASSYSLDSTGELFF.

This clonotype was observed a few times. This chain connects TRBV12-3 or TRBV12-4 to TRBJ1-1, with D possibly TRBD1 on 5 matching bases. V was shortened by 3 bases and J by 8 bases, with 7 bases between the two germline ends. CDR3 length: 11 residues. CDR3 DNA: TGTGCCAGCAGTTTCGGGGGGGAAGCTTTCTTT. This translates into CASSFGGEAFF.

This clonotype has only a few counts. The V and J genes are TRBV11-2 and TRBJ2-4; 11 nucleotides line up with TRBD2. Trimming removed 4 bases from V and 2 bases from J; junction bases left unmatched: 7. This CDR3 region has 17 residues. CDR1 and CDR2 from the germline V gene are SGHAT and FQNNGV. The CDR3 sequence: CASSSRRLAGPKNIQYF. The CDR3 nucleotides read TGTGCCAGCAGCTCCAGACGACTAGCGGGGCCCAAAAACATTCAGTACTTC.

In its sample, this clonotype was seen a few times. This rearrangement joins TRBV7-9 to TRBJ2-2; D gene uncertain. This CDR3 region has 14 residues. Germline loops: CDR1 SEHNR, CDR2 FQNEAQ (reference sequence). V dropped 5 bases and J dropped 3 bases, with 10 bases sitting between them. CDR3 DNA sequence: TGTGCCAGCAGCCCTTCCCACGACACCGGGGAGCTGTTTTTT. Translated, it gives CASSPSHDTGELFF.

The chain is built from TRBV6-5 and TRBJ1-2; 7 nucleotides agree with TRBD1. Trimming at V came to 4 bases and at J to 1 base, leaving 6 bases not matched to a gene. The CDR3 extends over 15 amino acids. Looked up from germline, CDR1 is MNHEY and CDR2 is SVGAGI. The CDR3: CASSLDRRNNYGYTF. The CDR3 nucleotides are TGTGCCAGCAGTTTGGACAGGAGAAATAACTATGGCTACACCTTC.

The J gene is TRBJ2-7, the V gene TRBV6-5; 7 bases map to TRBD1. This CDR3 region has 14 residues. The V gene's germline CDR1 is MNHEY and CDR2 SVGAGI. V shed 6 bases, J shed 4 bases, and the junction held 9 bases outside the gene matches. Written as DNA, the CDR3 is TGTGCCAGCAGCCCTGGACAGGAGAGGTACGAGCAGTACTTC. It translates to CASSPGQERYEQYF.

The V and J genes are TRBV29-1 and TRBJ2-3; no clear D. Germline V CDR1 and CDR2: SQVTM, ANQGSEA. CDR3 length equals 11 residues. Trimming took 3 bases from V and 0 from J, leaving 1 base between them. CDR3: CSVESTDTQYF. The CDR3 DNA follows: TGCAGCGTTGAGAGCACAGATACGCAGTATTTT.

The genes are TRBV9 and TRBJ2-5; TRBD1 matches at 7 bases. V shed 4 bases, J shed 4 bases, and the junction held 10 bases outside the gene matches. CDR3 length equals 15 residues. Germline assignment: CDR1 SGDLS and CDR2 YYNGEE. The DNA for the CDR3 is TGTGCCAGCAGCTCCGGGCCCTCAGGGGGAGAGACCCAGTACTTC. It codes for CASSSGPSGGETQYF.

In its sample, this clonotype was seen many times. The chain couples TRBV19 to TRBJ2-7, with 12 bases aligning to TRBD2. The CDR3 is 15 residues long. Looked up from germline, CDR1 is LNHDA and CDR2 is SQIVND (reference sequence). The V segment lost 5 bases and the J segment 4 bases; nucleotides outside the gene matches: 6. The CDR3 DNA follows: TGTGCCAGTAGTCTCCGGACTAGCGGGACGTACGAGCAGTACTTC. Translated: CASSLRTSGTYEQYF.

Concerning this clonotype: At one end the junction does not follow the germline gene, possibly because of a read error. V is TRBV12-3 or TRBV12-4 and J is TRBJ1-5; D gene unclear. CDR3 length: 14 residues. This CDR3 is CASSLGRFNQPQHF. CDR3 DNA: TGTGCCAGCAGCTTAGGACGGTTCAATCAGCCCCAGCATTTT.

There are a few counts of this clonotype. The chain has TRBV7-2 and TRBJ1-6; D gene uncertain. With 4 bases removed from V and 0 bases from J, the gap between germline ends came to 7 bases. The CDR3 consists of 15 residues. Looked up from germline, CDR1 is SGHTA and CDR2 is FQGNSA. Here the CDR3 DNA reads TGTGCCAGCAGCTCACAGAGCTCCTATAATTCACCCCTCCACTTT. It is translated as CASSSQSSYNSPLHF.

This chain links TRBV2 with TRBJ2-2; D remains unclear. The length of the CDR3 is 14 residues. Germline CDR1 SNHLY, CDR2 FYNNEI. V lost 4 bases and J 0 bases, leaving 6 bases between the germline ends. The CDR3 bases are TGTGCCAGCAGTGTCGCGTCGAACACCGGGGAGCTGTTTTTT. Translation: CASSVASNTGELFF.

This clonotype was counted ten times or more. This chain connects TRBV7-9 to TRBJ2-5; unclear D gene. Germline V gene lookup returns CDR1 SEHNR and CDR2 FQNEAQ (reference sequence). This CDR3 region has 15 residues. Trimming pared 5 bases from V and 3 bases from J, leaving 16 bases between. DNA for the CDR3: TGTGCCAGCAGCCGGGCGGAAGGAGTGGAAGAGACCCAGTACTTC. As protein: CASSRAEGVEETQYF.

This clonotype was seen only a few times. The chain joins TRBV3-1 to TRBJ2-7, with no clear D. The CDR3 length is 16 residues. With 0 bases removed from V and 2 bases from J, the gap between germline ends came to 14 bases. The germline V gene encodes CDR1 LGHDT and CDR2 YNNKEL (reference sequence). This chain's CDR3 is CASSQEGQGYPYEQYF. CDR3 nucleotides: TGTGCCAGCAGCCAAGAAGGTCAAGGTTACCCCTACGAGCAGTACTTC.

This clonotype was observed a handful of times. The J gene is TRBJ1-1, the V gene TRBV6-1; no firm D call. V lost 4 bases to trimming and J lost 10 bases, with 13 bases between them. CDR1 and CDR2 from the germline V gene are MNHNS and SASEGT. The CDR3 contains 12 residues. The CDR3 nucleotides are TGTGCCAGCAGTGGAGGACGGAGGGTAGCTTTCTTT. It is translated as CASSGGRRVAFF.

The chain joins TRBV7-8 to TRBJ2-2; no clear D. CDR1 SGHVS and CDR2 FQNEAQ come from the germline V gene. Trimming removed 2 bases at V and 4 bases at J, with 2 bases between. This CDR3 is built from 12 residues. The CDR3 region is CASSLPTGELFF. The CDR3 DNA reads TGTGCCAGCAGCTTACCCACCGGGGAGCTGTTTTTT. Filled out from reference TRBV7-8 and TRBJ2-2, the complete variable domain reads GAGVSQSPRYKVAKRGQDVALRCDPISGHVSLFWYQQALGQGPEFLTYFQNEAQLDKSGLPSDRFFAERPEGSVSTLKIQRTQQEDSAVYLCASSLPTGELFFGEGSRLTVL.

This clonotype has just a few counts. V is TRBV30 and J is TRBJ2-3; maybe TRBD2 (5 bases). Germline V gene data show CDR1 as GTSNPN and CDR2 as SVGIG (reference sequence). The V end lost 8 bases, the J end lost 2 bases, and 17 bases lay between the germline ends. This CDR3 region has 14 residues. CDR3 residues: CAQKASGYTDTQYF. Written as DNA, the CDR3 is TGTGCCCAAAAGGCGAGCGGCTACACAGATACGCAGTATTTT.

This clonotype occurred a few times. The genes are TRBV11-3 and TRBJ1-1; D uncertain. CDR1 SGHNT and CDR2 YENEEA come from the germline V gene. Trimming removed 2 bases at V and 0 bases at J, with 16 bases between. CDR3 length: 17 amino acids. DNA of the CDR3: TGTGCCAGCAGCTTATTGGGCAGGCGCACTTTGAACACTGAAGCTTTCTTT. Translated, it gives CASSLLGRRTLNTEAFF. Supplemented by reference TRBV11-3 and TRBJ1-1, the full variable domain reads EAGVVQSPRYKIIEKKQPVAFWCNPISGHNTLYWYLQNLGQGPELLIRYENEEAVDDSQLPKDRFSAERLKGVDSTLKIQPAELGDSAVYLCASSLLGRRTLNTEAFFGQGTRLTVV.

The chain joins TRBV2 to TRBJ2-7, with D unclear. V lost 8 bases and J 6 bases, leaving 23 bases between the germline ends. The CDR3 contains 15 residues. Germline V CDR1 and CDR2: SNHLY, FYNNEI. The CDR3 is CASDSPASIRSEQYF. The CDR3 region has the DNA TGTGCCAGCGATTCCCCCGCGAGTATTCGCTCCGAGCAGTACTTC.

V gene TRBV29-1 combines with J gene TRBJ2-4; tentative D call: TRBD2 (5 bases). Germline CDR1 reads SQVTM; CDR2 reads ANQGSEA. This CDR3 is built from 12 residues. V lost 3 bases to trimming and J lost 15 bases, with 18 bases between them. The CDR3 sequence is CSVEGIARVRYF. In nucleotides, the CDR3 is TGCAGCGTTGAGGGGATAGCGAGAGTCCGGTACTTC.

The chain carries TRBV15 and TRBJ1-1; TRBD1 might be the D (6 bases). The germline CDR1 and CDR2 sequences are LNHNV and YYDKDF (reference sequence). The CDR3 extends over 19 amino acids. Trimming left V 0 bases short and J 3 bases short, with 23 bases between. The CDR3 region has the DNA TGTGCCACCAGCAGAGACCGACCCAACAGGGCCACGTCGGACACTGAAGCTTTCTTT. This encodes CATSRDRPNRATSDTEAFF.

The chain employs TRBV29-1 and TRBJ2-1; 8 bases are a match to TRBD1. With 6 bases clipped from V and 1 base from J, the junction kept 5 bases outside the gene matches. Germline assignment: CDR1 SQVTM and CDR2 ANQGSEA. The CDR3 has 14 residues. CDR3 in amino acids: CSVGRQGSYNEQFF. The CDR3 DNA reads TGCAGCGTGGGACGACAGGGGTCCTACAATGAGCAGTTCTTC.

This clonotype came up a few times. The chain employs TRBV28 and TRBJ1-6; D is perhaps TRBD1 (6 bases). This CDR3 is 16 amino acids long. V gave up 7 bases and J gave up 4 bases, with 17 bases separating them. Germline CDR1 MDHEN, CDR2 SYDVKM. The DNA of the CDR3 is TGTGCCAGCAATAACAGGGATAGCATTTATAATTCACCCCTCCACTTT. It yields the protein CASNNRDSIYNSPLHF.

This clonotype turned up a few times. This sequence joins TRBV20-1 and TRBJ2-7; the D gene could be TRBD1 or TRBD2 (5 bases each). Germline assignment: CDR1 DFQATT and CDR2 SNEGSKA (reference sequence). The CDR3 has 13 amino acids. V lost 1 base and J 5 bases, leaving 12 bases between the germline ends. The CDR3 DNA sequence: TGCAGTGCTAGAGTTGTGAGGGGCAACGAGCAGTACTTC. This sequence encodes CSARVVRGNEQYF.

This clonotype occurred a few times. The V gene is TRBV5-5, the J gene TRBJ2-7, with TRBD1 as a possible D gene (6 bases). Germline CDR1 reads SGHKS; CDR2 reads YYEKEE (reference sequence). The CDR3 runs to 13 residues. The V and J ends lost 2 bases and 11 bases respectively, with 17 bases between them. As DNA, the CDR3 is TGTGCCAGCAGCTTAGGTGGTGTCTGGACAGAGTACTTC. As protein: CASSLGGVWTEYF.